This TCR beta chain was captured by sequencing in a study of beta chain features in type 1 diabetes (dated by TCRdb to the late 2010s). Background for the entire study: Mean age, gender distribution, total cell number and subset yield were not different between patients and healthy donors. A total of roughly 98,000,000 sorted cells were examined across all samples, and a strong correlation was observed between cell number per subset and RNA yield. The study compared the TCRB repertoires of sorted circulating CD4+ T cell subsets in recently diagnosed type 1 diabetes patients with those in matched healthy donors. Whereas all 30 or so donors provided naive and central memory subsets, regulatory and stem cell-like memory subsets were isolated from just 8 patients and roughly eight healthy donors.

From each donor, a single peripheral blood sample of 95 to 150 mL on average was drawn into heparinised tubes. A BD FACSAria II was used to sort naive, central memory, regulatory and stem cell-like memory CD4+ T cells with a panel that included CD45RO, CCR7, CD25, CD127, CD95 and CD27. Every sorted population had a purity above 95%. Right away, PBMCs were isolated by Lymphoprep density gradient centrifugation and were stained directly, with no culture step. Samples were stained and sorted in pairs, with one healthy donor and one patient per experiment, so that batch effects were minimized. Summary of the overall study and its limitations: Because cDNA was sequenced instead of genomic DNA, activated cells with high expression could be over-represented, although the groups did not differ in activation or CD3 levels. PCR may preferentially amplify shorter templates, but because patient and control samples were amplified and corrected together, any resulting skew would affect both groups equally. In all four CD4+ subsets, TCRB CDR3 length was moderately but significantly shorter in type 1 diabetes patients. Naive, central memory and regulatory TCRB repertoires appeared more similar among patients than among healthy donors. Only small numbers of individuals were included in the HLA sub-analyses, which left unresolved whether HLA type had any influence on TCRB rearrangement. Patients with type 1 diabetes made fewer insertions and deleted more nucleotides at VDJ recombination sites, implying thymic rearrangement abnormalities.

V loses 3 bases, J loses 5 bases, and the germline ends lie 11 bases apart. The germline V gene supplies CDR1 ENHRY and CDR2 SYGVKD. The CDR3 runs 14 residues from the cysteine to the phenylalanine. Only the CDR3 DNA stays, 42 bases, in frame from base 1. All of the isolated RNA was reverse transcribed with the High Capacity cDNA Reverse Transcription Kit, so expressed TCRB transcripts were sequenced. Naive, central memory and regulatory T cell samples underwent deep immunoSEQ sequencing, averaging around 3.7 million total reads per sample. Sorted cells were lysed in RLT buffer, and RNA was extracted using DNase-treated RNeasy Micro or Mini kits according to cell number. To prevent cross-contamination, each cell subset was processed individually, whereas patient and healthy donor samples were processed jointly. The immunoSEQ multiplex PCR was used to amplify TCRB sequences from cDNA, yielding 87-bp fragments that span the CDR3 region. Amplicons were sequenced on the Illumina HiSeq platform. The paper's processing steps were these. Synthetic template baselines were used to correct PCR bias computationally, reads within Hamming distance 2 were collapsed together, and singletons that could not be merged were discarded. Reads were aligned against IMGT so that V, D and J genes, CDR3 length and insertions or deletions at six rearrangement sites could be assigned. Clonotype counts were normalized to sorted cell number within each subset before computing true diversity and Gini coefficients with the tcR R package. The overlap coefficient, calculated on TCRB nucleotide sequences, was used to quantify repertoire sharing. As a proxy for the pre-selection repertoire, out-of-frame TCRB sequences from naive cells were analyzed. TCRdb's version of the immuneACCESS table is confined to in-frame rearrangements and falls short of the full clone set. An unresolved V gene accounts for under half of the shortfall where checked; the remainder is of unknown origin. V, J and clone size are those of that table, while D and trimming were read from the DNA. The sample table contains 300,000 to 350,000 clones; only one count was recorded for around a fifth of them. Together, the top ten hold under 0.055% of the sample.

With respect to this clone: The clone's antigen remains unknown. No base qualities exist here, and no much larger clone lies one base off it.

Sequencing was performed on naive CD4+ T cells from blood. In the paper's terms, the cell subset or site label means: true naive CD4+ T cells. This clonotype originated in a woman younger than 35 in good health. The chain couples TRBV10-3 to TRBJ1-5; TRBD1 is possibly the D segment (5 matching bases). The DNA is TGTGCCATCAGTGAAGGAGTCAGGGATCAGCCCCAGCATTTT. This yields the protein CAISEGVRDQPQHF.